Listed below are T cell receptor beta chains from one sample, sequenced in a study of radiation and T cells in renal cell carcinoma. Clones were sequenced by immunoSEQ multiplex PCR, and TCRdb holds only the in-frame ones, with some missing. The data contain tens of thousands of clones, approximately 86% of them singletons. Sequences were derived from blood, sampled from a patient whose treatment included radiotherapy and nephrectomy. These receptors originate from a man in his forties or fifties with renal cell carcinoma. Each CDR3 is given with its conserved first and last residue. D genes are given only for firm matches. Only part of the rows carry a size: once, few, many, or a class if the clone is expanded.

cdr3_length,d_call,clone_size,v_call,j_call,cdr3_aa,cdr3_nt
14,-,-,TRBV6-5,TRBJ1-2,CASSYSVRDYGYTF,TGTGCCAGCAGTTACTCGGTCAGGGACTATGGCTACACCTTC
15,-,-,TRBV6-5,TRBJ2-7,CASSYVGGGRYEQYF,TGTGCCAGCAGTTACGTGGGCGGGGGCCGCTACGAGCAGTACTTC
14,TRBD1,-,TRBV5-4,TRBJ2-3,CASSRTGFTDTQYF,TGTGCCAGCAGCCGGACAGGATTCACAGATACGCAGTATTTT
13,TRBD1,-,TRBV27,TRBJ1-1,CASSLVRDSEAFF,TGTGCCAGCAGTTTGGTGCGGGACAGTGAAGCTTTCTTT
18,TRBD2,-,TRBV9,TRBJ2-3,CASSGTSGGPINTDTQYF,TGTGCCAGCAGCGGAACTAGCGGGGGACCGATAAACACAGATACGCAGTATTTT
15,-,-,TRBV5-1,TRBJ2-7,CASSSSGTGGGEQYF,TGCGCCAGCAGCTCCTCAGGGACGGGTGGGGGTGAGCAGTACTTC
13,-,once,TRBV7-6,TRBJ2-2,CASRSSAGGELFF,TGTGCCAGCCGGTCGAGCGCTGGGGGGGAGCTGTTTTTT
17,-,-,TRBV5-6,TRBJ1-4,CASSLLPDPPVGEKLFF,TGTGCCAGCAGCTTGTTACCCGACCCGCCCGTGGGGGAAAAACTGTTTTTT
15,-,-,TRBV10-3,TRBJ1-5,CAISGGEGSNQPQHF,TGTGCCATCAGTGGCGGTGAGGGGTCAAATCAGCCCCAGCATTTT
17,TRBD2,-,TRBV18,TRBJ2-5,CASSPPGLAGGKETQYF,TGTGCCAGCTCACCACCCGGGCTAGCGGGGGGGAAAGAGACCCAGTACTTC
12,-,-,TRBV19,TRBJ2-2,CASSTYTGELFF,TGTGCCAGTAGTACCTACACCGGGGAGCTGTTTTTT
12,-,-,TRBV18,TRBJ1-1,CASSSGQIEAFF,TGTGCCAGCTCATCGGGACAAATTGAAGCTTTCTTT
14,TRBD1,few,TRBV4-3,TRBJ1-1,CASSQGDRGPRAFF,TGCGCCAGCAGCCAAGGGGACAGGGGGCCAAGAGCTTTCTTT
15,-,-,TRBV7-3,TRBJ2-5,CASSLNARVGETQYF,TGTGCCAGCAGCTTAAATGCCAGGGTAGGGGAGACCCAGTACTTC
15,TRBD1,-,TRBV9,TRBJ1-6,CASSVAGQGKSPLHF,TGTGCCAGCAGCGTAGCCGGACAGGGAAAGTCACCCCTCCACTTT
13,-,-,TRBV18,TRBJ2-5,CASSRGRQETQYF,TGTGCCAGCTCACGGGGGCGACAAGAGACCCAGTACTTC
12,-,few,TRBV5-1,TRBJ2-7,CASSLSGDEQYF,TGCGCCAGCAGCTTGTCTGGCGACGAGCAGTACTTC
15,-,-,TRBV4-3,TRBJ2-3,CASSQVVFRADTQYF,TGCGCCAGCAGCCAAGTCGTGTTTCGGGCAGATACGCAGTATTTT
16,-,-,TRBV30,TRBJ2-3,CAWTTEGHSSTDTQYF,TGTGCCTGGACCACCGAGGGACATTCGAGCACAGATACGCAGTATTTT
15,TRBD2,-,TRBV30,TRBJ2-3,CAWSRGAGGTDTQYF,TGTGCCTGGAGTCGAGGAGCGGGAGGTACAGATACGCAGTATTTT
14,-,-,TRBV2,TRBJ1-2,CASLRGVINYGYTF,TGTGCCAGCCTCAGAGGGGTGATAAACTATGGCTACACCTTC
15,-,-,TRBV19,TRBJ1-1,CASSGYTVGATEAFF,TGTGCCAGTAGTGGGTACACGGTGGGGGCCACTGAAGCTTTCTTT
16,TRBD2,-,TRBV5-1,TRBJ2-3,CASSGGTRRFTDTQYF,TGCGCCAGCAGCGGGGGGACTAGACGCTTCACAGATACGCAGTATTTT
14,TRBD1,-,TRBV6-5,TRBJ1-1,CASSTGQGNTEAFF,TGTGCCAGCAGCACCGGACAGGGGAACACTGAAGCTTTCTTT
15,TRBD2,-,TRBV5-4,TRBJ2-1,CASSRSSGGYNEQFF,TGTGCCAGCAGCCGCTCTAGCGGGGGGTACAATGAGCAGTTCTTC
13,-,-,TRBV5-1,TRBJ2-7,CASSSGIDYEQYF,TGCGCCAGCAGTTCCGGGATTGACTACGAGCAGTACTTC
15,TRBD2,-,TRBV5-1,TRBJ2-1,CASSKLAGPYNEQFF,TGCGCCAGCAGCAAACTAGCGGGGCCCTACAATGAGCAGTTCTTC
14,-,once,TRBV9,TRBJ1-6,CASSKDANNSPLHF,TGTGCCAGCAGCAAGGACGCGAATAATTCACCCCTCCACTTT
16,-,-,TRBV11-2,TRBJ1-2,CASSLRLDSLNYGYTF,TGTGCCAGCAGCCTGAGGTTGGACAGTTTAAACTATGGCTACACCTTC
17,TRBD1,-,TRBV27,TRBJ2-7,CASSLLSGQGSSYEQYF,TGTGCCAGCAGTTTATTGAGTGGACAGGGAAGCTCCTACGAGCAGTACTTC
13,TRBD1,-,TRBV6-1,TRBJ1-2,CASSRDSIGGYTF,TGTGCCAGCAGTCGGGACAGCATCGGTGGCTACACCTTC
15,-,once,TRBV27,TRBJ1-4,CASSLKIGKYEKLFF,TGTGCCAGCAGTTTAAAGATCGGAAAGTATGAAAAACTGTTTTTT
16,-,-,TRBV28,TRBJ1-1,CASSPTAYTGKLEAFF,TGTGCCAGCAGTCCCACCGCATACACAGGGAAGTTAGAGGCTTTCTTT
17,TRBD1,-,TRBV4-3,TRBJ1-5,CASSQETGEFRNQPQHF,TGCGCCAGCAGCCAAGAGACAGGGGAGTTTCGCAATCAGCCCCAGCATTTT
15,-,-,TRBV18,TRBJ2-7,CASSPPGQLGYEQYF,TGTGCCAGCTCACCACCGGGTCAGTTAGGCTACGAGCAGTACTTC
11,-,-,TRBV30,TRBJ2-5,CAWSVSETQYF,TGTGCCTGGAGTGTTAGCGAGACCCAGTACTTC
13,-,-,TRBV4-3,TRBJ1-5,CASSQDQRQPQHF,TGCGCCAGCAGCCAAGATCAAAGACAGCCCCAGCATTTT
15,-,-,TRBV7-2,TRBJ1-3,CASSPPRFPGNTIYF,TGTGCCAGCAGCCCCCCAAGGTTTCCTGGAAACACCATATATTTT
13,-,-,TRBV28,TRBJ1-2,CASRTGAYYGYTF,TGTGCCAGCAGGACAGGAGCATACTATGGCTACACCTTC
19,TRBD2,once,TRBV5-6,TRBJ2-1,CASSSDGGGGSVFYNEQFF,TGTGCCAGCAGCTCGGACGGTGGTGGCGGGAGTGTCTTCTACAATGAGCAGTTCTTC
14,TRBD1,few,TRBV18,TRBJ1-1,CASSPGQTNTEAFF,TGTGCCAGCTCACCGGGACAGACGAACACTGAAGCTTTCTTT
15,TRBD1,-,TRBV6-1,TRBJ1-5,CASSKDRDPNRSQHF,TGTGCCAGCAGTAAAGACAGGGACCCCAATCGATCCCAGCATTTT
14,-,-,TRBV30,TRBJ2-1,CAWKRPGGYNEQFF,TGTGCCTGGAAAAGGCCAGGCGGATACAATGAGCAGTTCTTC
15,-,-,TRBV7-9,TRBJ1-1,CASSKTTAGDTEAFF,TGTGCCAGCAGCAAAACAACAGCGGGGGACACTGAAGCTTTCTTT
20,TRBD2,-,TRBV10-3,TRBJ2-1,CAISNSGRPTPTGSYNEQFF,TGTGCCATCAGTAATAGCGGGAGGCCCACACCAACCGGGTCCTACAATGAGCAGTTCTTC
15,TRBD1,-,TRBV27,TRBJ1-2,CASRPNPGTGGGYTF,TGTGCCAGCAGGCCGAATCCCGGGACAGGGGGCGGCTACACCTTC
14,TRBD1,-,TRBV6-4,TRBJ1-5,CASSPQGANQPQHF,TGTGCCAGCAGTCCCCAGGGGGCGAATCAGCCCCAGCATTTT
13,-,-,TRBV7-9,TRBJ2-1,CASSFGGDNEQFF,TGTGCCAGCAGCTTCGGCGGGGACAATGAGCAGTTCTTC
14,-,-,TRBV6-5,TRBJ1-6,CASSDPSWDSPLHF,TGTGCCAGCAGTGACCCAAGTTGGGATTCACCCCTCCACTTT
13,-,-,TRBV7-9,TRBJ2-5,CASSSGTTQTQYF,TGTGCCAGCAGCTCCGGGACCACACAGACCCAGTACTTC
14,-,-,TRBV28,TRBJ2-1,CACLMGQGTGEQFF,TGTGCCTGTCTCATGGGGCAGGGAACGGGTGAGCAGTTCTTC
17,TRBD2,-,TRBV27,TRBJ2-2,CASSLIPTSENTGELFF,TGTGCCAGCAGTCTGATCCCGACTAGCGAGAACACCGGGGAGCTGTTTTTT
11,-,-,TRBV5-4,TRBJ2-1,CASSLMNEQFF,TGTGCCAGCAGCTTGATGAATGAGCAGTTCTTC